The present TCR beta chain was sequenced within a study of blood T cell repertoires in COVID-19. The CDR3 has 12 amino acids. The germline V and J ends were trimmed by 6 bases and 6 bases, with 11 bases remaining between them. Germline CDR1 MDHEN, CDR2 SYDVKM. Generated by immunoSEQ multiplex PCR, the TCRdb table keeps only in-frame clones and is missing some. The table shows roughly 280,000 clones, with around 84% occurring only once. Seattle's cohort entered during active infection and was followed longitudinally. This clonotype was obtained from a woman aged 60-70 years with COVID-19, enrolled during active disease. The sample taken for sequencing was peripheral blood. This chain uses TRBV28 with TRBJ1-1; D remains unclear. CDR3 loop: CASSPQPPEAFF. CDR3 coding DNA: TGTGCCAGCAGCCCACAACCGCCTGAAGCTTTCTTT.